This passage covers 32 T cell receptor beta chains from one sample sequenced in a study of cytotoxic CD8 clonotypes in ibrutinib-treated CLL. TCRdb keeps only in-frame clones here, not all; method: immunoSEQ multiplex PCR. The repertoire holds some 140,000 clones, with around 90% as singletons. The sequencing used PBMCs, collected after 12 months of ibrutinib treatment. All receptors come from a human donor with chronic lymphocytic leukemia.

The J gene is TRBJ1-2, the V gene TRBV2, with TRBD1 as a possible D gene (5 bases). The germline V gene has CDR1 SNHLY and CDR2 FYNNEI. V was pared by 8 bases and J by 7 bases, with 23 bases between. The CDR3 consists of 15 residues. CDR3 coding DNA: TGTGCCAGCGTCTACCCAACACCGGGGCTAGGTGGCTACACCTTC. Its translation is CASVYPTPGLGGYTF.

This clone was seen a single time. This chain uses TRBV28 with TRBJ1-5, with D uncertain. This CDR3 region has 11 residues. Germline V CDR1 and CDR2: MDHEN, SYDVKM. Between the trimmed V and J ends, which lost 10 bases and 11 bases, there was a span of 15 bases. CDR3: CATGVRGSQHF. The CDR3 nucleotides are TGTGCCACCGGGGTTCGGGGTTCCCAGCATTTT.

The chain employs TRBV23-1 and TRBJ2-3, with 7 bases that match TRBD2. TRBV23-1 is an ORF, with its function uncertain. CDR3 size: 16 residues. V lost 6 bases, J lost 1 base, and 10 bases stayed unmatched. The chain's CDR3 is CASSLNLRECTDTQYF. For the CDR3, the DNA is TGCGCCAGCAGCCTCAATCTGCGGGAGTGCACAGATACGCAGTATTTT.

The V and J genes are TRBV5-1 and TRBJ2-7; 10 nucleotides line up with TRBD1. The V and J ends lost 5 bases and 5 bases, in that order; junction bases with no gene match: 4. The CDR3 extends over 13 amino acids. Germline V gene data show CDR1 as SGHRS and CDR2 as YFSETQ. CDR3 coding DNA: TGCGCCAGCAGGAGACAGGGGGCCGACGAGCAGTACTTC. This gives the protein CASRRQGADEQYF.

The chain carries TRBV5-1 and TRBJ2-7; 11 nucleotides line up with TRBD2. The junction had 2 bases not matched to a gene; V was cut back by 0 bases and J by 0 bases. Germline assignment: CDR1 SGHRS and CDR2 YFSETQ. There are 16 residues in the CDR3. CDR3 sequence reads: CASSLGLAGTSYEQYF. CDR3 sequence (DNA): TGCGCCAGCAGCTTGGGACTAGCGGGAACCTCCTACGAGCAGTACTTC. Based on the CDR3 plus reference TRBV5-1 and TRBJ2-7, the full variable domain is KAGVTQTPRYLIKTRGQQVTLSCSPISGHRSVSWYQQTPGQGLQFLFEYFSETQRNKGNFPGRFSGRQFSNSRSEMNVSTLELGDSALYLCASSLGLAGTSYEQYFGPGTRLTVT.

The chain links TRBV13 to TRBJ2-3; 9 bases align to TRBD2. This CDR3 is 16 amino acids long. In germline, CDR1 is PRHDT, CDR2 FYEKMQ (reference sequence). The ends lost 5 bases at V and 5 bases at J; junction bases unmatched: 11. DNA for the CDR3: TGTGCCAGCAGCCCATTAGCGGGAGATGAGGGAGATACGCAGTATTTT. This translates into CASSPLAGDEGDTQYF.

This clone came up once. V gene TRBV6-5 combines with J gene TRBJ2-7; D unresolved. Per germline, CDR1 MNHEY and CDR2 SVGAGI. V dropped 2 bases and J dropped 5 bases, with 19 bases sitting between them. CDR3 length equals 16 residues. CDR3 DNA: TGTGCCAGCAGTTACGAATCCGACCCAAGGAGCGACGAGCAGTACTTC. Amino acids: CASSYESDPRSDEQYF.

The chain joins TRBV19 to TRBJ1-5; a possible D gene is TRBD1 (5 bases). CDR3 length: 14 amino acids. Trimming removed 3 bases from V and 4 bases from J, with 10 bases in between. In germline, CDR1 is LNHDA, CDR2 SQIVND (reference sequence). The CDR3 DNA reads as TGTGCCAGTAGTATTGGGGGACCGAATCAGCCCCAGCATTTT. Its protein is CASSIGGPNQPQHF.

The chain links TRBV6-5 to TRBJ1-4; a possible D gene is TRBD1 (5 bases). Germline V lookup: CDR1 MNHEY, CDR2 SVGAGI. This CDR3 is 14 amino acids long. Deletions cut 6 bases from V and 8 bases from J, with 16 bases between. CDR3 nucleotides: TGTGCCAGCAGCGCAGGGTCAGGTTTAGAAAAACTGTTTTTT. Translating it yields CASSAGSGLEKLFF.

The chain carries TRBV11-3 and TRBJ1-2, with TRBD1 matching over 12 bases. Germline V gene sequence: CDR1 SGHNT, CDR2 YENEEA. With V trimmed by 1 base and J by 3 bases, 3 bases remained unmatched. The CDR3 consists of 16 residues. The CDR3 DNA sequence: TGTGCCAGCAGCTTAGCCGGGACAGGGGGCGACTATGGCTACACCTTC. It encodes CASSLAGTGGDYGYTF.

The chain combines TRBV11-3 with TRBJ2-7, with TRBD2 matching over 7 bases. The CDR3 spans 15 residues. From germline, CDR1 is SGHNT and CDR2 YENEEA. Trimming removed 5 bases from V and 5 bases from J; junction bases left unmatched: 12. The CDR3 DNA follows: TGTGCCAGCAGCCGCGGGGAGGGCCTCCTCCACGAGCAGTACTTC. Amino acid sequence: CASSRGEGLLHEQYF. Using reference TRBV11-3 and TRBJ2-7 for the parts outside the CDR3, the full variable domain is EAGVVQSPRYKIIEKKQPVAFWCNPISGHNTLYWYLQNLGQGPELLIRYENEEAVDDSQLPKDRFSAERLKGVDSTLKIQPAELGDSAVYLCASSRGEGLLHEQYFGPGTRLTVT.

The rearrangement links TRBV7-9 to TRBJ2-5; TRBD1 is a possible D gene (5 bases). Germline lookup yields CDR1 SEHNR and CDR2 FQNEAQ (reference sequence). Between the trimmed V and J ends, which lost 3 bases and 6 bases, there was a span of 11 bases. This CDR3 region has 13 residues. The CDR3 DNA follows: TGTGCCAGCAGCTTTGTTCAGGGCCAGACCCAGTACTTC. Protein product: CASSFVQGQTQYF.

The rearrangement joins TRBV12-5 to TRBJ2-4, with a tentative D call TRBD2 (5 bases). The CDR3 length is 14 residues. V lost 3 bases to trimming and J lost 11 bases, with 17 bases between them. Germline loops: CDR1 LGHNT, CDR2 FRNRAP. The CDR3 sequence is CASGFIDYVRLQYF. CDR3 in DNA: TGTGCTAGTGGTTTCATCGACTACGTCCGGCTTCAGTACTTC.

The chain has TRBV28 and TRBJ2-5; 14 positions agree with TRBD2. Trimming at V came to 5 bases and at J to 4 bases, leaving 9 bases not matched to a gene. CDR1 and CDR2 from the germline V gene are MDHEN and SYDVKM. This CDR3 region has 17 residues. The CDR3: CASSHGTSGSWRETQYF. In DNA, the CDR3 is TGTGCCAGCAGTCACGGGACTAGCGGGAGTTGGAGAGAGACCCAGTACTTC.

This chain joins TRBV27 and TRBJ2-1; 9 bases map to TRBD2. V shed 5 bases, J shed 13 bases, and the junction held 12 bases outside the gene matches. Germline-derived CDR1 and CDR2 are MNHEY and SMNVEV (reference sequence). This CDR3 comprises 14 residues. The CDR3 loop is CASSPGLARGSQFF. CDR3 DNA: TGTGCCAGCAGTCCTGGACTAGCGCGGGGTAGTCAGTTCTTC.

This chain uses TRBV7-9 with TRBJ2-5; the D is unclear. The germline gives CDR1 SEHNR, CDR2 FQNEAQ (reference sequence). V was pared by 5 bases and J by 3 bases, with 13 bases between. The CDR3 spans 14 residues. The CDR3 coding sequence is TGTGCCAGCAGCCCCCCGGTGAGTGAAGAGACCCAGTACTTC. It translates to CASSPPVSEETQYF. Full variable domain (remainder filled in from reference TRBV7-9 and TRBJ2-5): DTGVSQNPRHKITKRGQNVTFRCDPISEHNRLYWYRQTLGQGPEFLTYFQNEAQLEKSRLLSDRFSAERPKGSFSTLEIQRTEQGDSAMYLCASSPPVSEETQYFGPGTRLLVL.

The CDR3 reads CAWSGLTLLYEQYF. The CDR3, as DNA: TGTGCCTGGAGTGGCCTGACTCTCCTCTACGAGCAGTACTTC. V is TRBV30 and J is TRBJ2-7; no clear D. The CDR3 runs 14 residues. The V and J ends lost 1 base and 3 bases respectively, with 13 bases between them. The V gene's germline CDR1 is GTSNPN and CDR2 SVGIG (reference sequence). The whole variable domain, remainder taken from reference TRBV30 and TRBJ2-7, is SQTIHQWPATLVQPVGSPLSLECTVEGTSNPNLYWYRQAAGRGLQLLFYSVGIGQISSEVPQNLSASRPQDRQFILSSKKLLLSDSGFYLCAWSGLTLLYEQYFGPGTRLTVT.

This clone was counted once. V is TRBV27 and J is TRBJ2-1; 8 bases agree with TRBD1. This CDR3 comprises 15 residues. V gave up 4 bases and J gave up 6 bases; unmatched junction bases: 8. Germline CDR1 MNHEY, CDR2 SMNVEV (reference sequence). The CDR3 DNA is TGTGCCAGCAGTTCCCGGACAGGGTTGGCCAATGAGCAGTTCTTC. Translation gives CASSSRTGLANEQFF.

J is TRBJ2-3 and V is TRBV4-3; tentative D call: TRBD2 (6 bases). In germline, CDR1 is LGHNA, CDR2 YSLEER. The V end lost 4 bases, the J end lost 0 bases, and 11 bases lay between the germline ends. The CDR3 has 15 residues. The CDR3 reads CASSLSGSSTDTQYF. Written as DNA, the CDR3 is TGCGCCAGCAGCCTAAGCGGGTCTAGCACAGATACGCAGTATTTT.

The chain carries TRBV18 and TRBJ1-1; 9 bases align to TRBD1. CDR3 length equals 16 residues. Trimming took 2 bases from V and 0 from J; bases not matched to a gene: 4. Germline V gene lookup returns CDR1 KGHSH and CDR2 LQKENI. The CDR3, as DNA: TGTGCCAGCTCACCAACAGGGGGCTGGATGAACACTGAAGCTTTCTTT. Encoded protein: CASSPTGGWMNTEAFF.

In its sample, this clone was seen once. CDR3 in DNA: TGTGCTAGCAAGGGACAGGGTTCGGAGACCCAGTACTTC. As protein: CASKGQGSETQYF. The V gene is TRBV12-5, the J gene TRBJ2-5; 9 nucleotides line up with TRBD1. V shed 9 bases, J shed 5 bases, and the junction held 7 bases outside the gene matches. This CDR3 has 13 amino acids. CDR1 and CDR2 from the germline V gene are LGHNT and FRNRAP.

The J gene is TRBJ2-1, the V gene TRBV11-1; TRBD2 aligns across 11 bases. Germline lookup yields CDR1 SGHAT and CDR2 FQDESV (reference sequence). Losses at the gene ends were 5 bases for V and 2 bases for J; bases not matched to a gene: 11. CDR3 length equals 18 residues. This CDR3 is CASSPLKGTSGTYNEQFF. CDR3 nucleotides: TGTGCCAGCAGCCCGCTAAAAGGGACTAGCGGAACCTACAATGAGCAGTTCTTC.

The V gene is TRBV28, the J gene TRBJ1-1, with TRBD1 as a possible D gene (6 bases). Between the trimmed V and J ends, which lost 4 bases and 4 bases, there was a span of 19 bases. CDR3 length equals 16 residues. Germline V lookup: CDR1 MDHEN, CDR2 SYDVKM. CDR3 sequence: CASSSALLQGTTEAFF. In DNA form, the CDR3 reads TGTGCCAGCAGTTCCGCCCTACTCCAGGGGACCACTGAAGCTTTCTTT. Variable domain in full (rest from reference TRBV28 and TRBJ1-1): DVKVTQSSRYLVKRTGEKVFLECVQDMDHENMFWYRQDPGLGLRLIYFSYDVKMKEKGDIPEGYSVSREKKERFSLILESASTNQTSMYLCASSSALLQGTTEAFFGQGTRLTVV.

The CDR3 DNA reads as TGCGCCAGCAGGCTGACTAGCGACTCCTACGAGCAGTACTTC. As protein: CASRLTSDSYEQYF. The chain employs TRBV5-1 and TRBJ2-7, with 8 nucleotides matching TRBD2. Germline V gene lookup returns CDR1 SGHRS and CDR2 YFSETQ. This CDR3 contains 14 residues. The ends lost 5 bases at V and 0 bases at J; junction bases unmatched: 4.

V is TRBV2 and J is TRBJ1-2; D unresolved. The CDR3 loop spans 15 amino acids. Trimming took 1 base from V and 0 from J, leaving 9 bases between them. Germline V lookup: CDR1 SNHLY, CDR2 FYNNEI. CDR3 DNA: TGTGCCAGCAGTGAAGTTAGCGTCCCTAACTATGGCTACACCTTC. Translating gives CASSEVSVPNYGYTF.

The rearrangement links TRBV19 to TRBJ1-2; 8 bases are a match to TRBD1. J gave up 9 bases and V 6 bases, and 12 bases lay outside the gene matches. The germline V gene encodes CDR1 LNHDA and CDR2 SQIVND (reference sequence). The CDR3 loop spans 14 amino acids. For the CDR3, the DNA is TGTGCCAGTAGCCTCCTGGGACAGGATGTGAGCTACACCTTC. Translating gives CASSLLGQDVSYTF.

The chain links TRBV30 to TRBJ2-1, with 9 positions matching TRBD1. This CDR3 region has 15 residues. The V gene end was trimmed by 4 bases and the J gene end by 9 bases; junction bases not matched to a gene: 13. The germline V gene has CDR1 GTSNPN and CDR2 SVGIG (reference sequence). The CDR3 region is CAWNEGQGVSGEQFF. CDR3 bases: TGTGCCTGGAACGAGGGACAGGGTGTATCGGGTGAGCAGTTCTTC.

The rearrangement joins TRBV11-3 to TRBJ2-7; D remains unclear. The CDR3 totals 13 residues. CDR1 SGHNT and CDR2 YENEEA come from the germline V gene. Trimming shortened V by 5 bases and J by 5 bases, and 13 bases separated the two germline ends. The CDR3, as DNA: TGTGCCAGCAGCCAGCCCCCGGAACACGAGCAGTACTTC. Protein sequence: CASSQPPEHEQYF.

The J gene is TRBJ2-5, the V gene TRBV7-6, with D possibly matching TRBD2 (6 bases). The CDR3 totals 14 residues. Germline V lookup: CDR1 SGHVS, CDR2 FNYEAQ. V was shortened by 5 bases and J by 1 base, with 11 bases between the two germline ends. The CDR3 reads CASSLGTGQETQYF. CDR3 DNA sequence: TGTGCCAGCAGCCTGGGGACTGGCCAAGAGACCCAGTACTTC.

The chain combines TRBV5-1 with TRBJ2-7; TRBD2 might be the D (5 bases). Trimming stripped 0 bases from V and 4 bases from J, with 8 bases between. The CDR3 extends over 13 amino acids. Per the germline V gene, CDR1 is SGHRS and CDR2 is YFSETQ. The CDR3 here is CASSLEREYEQYF. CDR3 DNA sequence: TGCGCCAGCAGCTTGGAGAGGGAGTACGAGCAGTACTTC.

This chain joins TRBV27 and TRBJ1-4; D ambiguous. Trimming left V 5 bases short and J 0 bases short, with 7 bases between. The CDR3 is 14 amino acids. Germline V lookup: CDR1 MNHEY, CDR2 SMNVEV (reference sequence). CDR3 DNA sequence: TGTGCCAGCAGTAGAATCTCAACTAATGAAAAACTGTTTTTT. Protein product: CASSRISTNEKLFF.

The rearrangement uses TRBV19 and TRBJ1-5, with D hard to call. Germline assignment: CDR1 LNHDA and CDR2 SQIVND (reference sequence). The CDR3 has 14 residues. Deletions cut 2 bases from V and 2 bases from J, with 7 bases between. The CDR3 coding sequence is TGTGCCAGTAGTATATCGAGGGGCAATCAGCCCCAGCATTTT. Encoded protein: CASSISRGNQPQHF.